The source of this T cell receptor beta chain is a study of early T cells in non-severe SARS-CoV-2 infection (dated by TCRdb to about 2021). About the investigation overall: TCR sequencing used bulk RNA from unsorted whole blood, so alpha and beta chains could not be paired. What the authors observed across the whole study: VDJdb matching was skewed toward anti-spike CD8 responses and likely underestimated virus-specific expansions by missing private and CD4 specificities.

The CDR3 sequence holds 18 residues, the cysteine and phenylalanine included. The DNA shown is the 54-base CDR3, in frame from base 1. There are many counts of this clonotype. What this receptor recognizes is not known. No per-base quality is available; no much larger clone lies one base away. The study was a case-control design nested within a healthcare worker cohort in London, UK, with weekly nasopharyngeal swab PCR tests and blood sampling. Healthcare workers were recruited between 23 and 31 March 2020, during the week of the UK lockdown, and were followed weekly for up to roughly 15 weeks. The library was generated by 5' RACE. This sample was sequenced with a NextSeq 500. In the TCR library protocol, unique molecular identifiers were attached to individual cDNA molecules to correct for PCR bias and sequencing error. Both TCR alpha and beta chains were sequenced, and tight co-correlation was observed between alpha and beta sequence abundances in each sample. In the original analysis: Decombinator V4 was used to annotate the V gene, J gene and CDR3 of the TCR sequences. Expanded TCRs were defined as changing significantly between any two time points under a Poisson model with p below 0.0001. TCR abundances were normalised to the total number of TCRs sequenced per sample and were expressed as counts per million. TRAV1-2 paired with TRAJ12, TRAJ20 or TRAJ33 defined MAIT TCRs, while TRAV10 paired with TRAJ18 defined iNKT TCRs. A search of VDJdb, accessed on 1 November 2021, was run for TCRs annotated to CMV, EBV and SARS-CoV-2, with TCRs annotated for multiple antigens excluded. In TCRdb, the public reads were trimmed at Q25 with fastp and aligned with MiXCR, with productive beta chains retained. Identical CDR3 proteins give one entry, which carries the most common genes and DNA. TCRdb assigned the V and J calls; the authors' analysis was not used. The sample table lists tens of thousands of distinct CDR3 sequences, roughly 4.1% of them with a count of one. The ten largest clones add up to around 5.6% of the sample.

The sequence derives from an adult who was a healthcare worker with PCR-confirmed SARS-CoV-2 infection or an uninfected control (not recorded which). The sample comprised whole blood. Recombination linked TRBV12-2 to TRBJ2-1; the table names TRBD1, a call not compared with the DNA. TRBV12-2 is a recognized pseudogene. The DNA sequence is given as TGTGCAAGTCGCTTTTCCCCCCTGAATCCCGACAGGGGCGATGAGCAGTTCTTC. Its protein product is CASRFSPLNPDRGDEQFF.